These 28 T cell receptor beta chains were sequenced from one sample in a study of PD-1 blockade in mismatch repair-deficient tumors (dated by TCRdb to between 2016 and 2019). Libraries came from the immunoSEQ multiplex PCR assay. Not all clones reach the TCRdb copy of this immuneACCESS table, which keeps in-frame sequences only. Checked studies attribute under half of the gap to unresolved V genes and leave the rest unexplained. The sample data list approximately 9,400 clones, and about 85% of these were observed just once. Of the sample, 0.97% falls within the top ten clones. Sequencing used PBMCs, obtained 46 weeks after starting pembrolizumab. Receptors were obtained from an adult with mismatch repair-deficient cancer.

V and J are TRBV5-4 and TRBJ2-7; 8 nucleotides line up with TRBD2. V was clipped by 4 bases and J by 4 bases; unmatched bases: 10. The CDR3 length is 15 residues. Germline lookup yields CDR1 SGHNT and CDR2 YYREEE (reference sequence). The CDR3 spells CASSGPGGPTYEQYF. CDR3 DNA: TGTGCCAGCAGCGGCCCGGGAGGGCCGACTTACGAGCAGTACTTC.

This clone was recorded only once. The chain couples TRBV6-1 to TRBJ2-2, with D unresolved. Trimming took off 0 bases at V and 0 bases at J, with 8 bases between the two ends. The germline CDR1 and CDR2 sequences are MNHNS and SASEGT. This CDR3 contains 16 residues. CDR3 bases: TGTGCCAGCAGTGAAGCGGGCACGGCGAACACCGGGGAGCTGTTTTTT. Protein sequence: CASSEAGTANTGELFF.

The CDR3 region has the DNA TGTGCCAGCAGCCTAGAGACAGTCCAAGAGACCCAGTACTTC. Its translation: CASSLETVQETQYF. The J gene is TRBJ2-5, the V gene TRBV7-9; tentatively, D is TRBD1 (5 bases). Trimming cost V 5 bases and J 1 base, with 11 bases left between them. Germline V gene sequence: CDR1 SEHNR, CDR2 FQNEAQ (reference sequence). The CDR3 length is 14 residues.

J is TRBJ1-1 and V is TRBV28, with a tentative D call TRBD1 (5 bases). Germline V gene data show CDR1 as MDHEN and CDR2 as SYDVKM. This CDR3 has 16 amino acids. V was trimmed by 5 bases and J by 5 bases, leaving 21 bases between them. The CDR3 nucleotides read TGTGCCAGCAGTCGCCCCGGCTGGAGGGGAGGAACTGAAGCTTTCTTT. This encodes CASSRPGWRGGTEAFF.

The CDR3 coding sequence is TGTGCCTGGAGTGAGATGACTGAAGGTCATCAGCAGTTCTTC. Translation gives CAWSEMTEGHQQFF. The rearrangement uses TRBV30 and TRBJ2-1, with D uncertain. The V gene lost 1 base and the J gene lost 11 bases, with 18 bases spanning the gap. The germline gives CDR1 GTSNPN, CDR2 SVGIG (reference sequence). This CDR3 contains 14 residues.

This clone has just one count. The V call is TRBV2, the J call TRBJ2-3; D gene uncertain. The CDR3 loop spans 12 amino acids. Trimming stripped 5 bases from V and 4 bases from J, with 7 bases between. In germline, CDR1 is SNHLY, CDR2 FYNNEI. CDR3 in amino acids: CASSLFADTQYF. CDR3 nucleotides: TGTGCCAGCAGTCTTTTCGCAGATACGCAGTATTTT. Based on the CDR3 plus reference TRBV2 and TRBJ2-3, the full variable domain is EPEVTQTPSHQVTQMGQEVILRCVPISNHLYFYWYRQILGQKVEFLVSFYNNEISEKSEIFDDQFSVERPDGSNFTLKIRSTKLEDSAMYFCASSLFADTQYFGPGTRLTVL.

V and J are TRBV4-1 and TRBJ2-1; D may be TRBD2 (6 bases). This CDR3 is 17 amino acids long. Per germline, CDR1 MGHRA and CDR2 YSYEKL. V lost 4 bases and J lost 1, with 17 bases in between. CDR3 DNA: TGCGCCAGCAGCCTCTCCCCTCCCGGGACTTCCTACAATGAGCAGTTCTTC. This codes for CASSLSPPGTSYNEQFF.

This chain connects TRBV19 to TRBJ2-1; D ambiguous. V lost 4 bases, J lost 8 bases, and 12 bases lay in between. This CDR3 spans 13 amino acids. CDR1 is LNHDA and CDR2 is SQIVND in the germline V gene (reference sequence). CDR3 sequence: CASSTRLGDEQFF. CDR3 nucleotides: TGTGCCAGTAGTACTCGGCTAGGAGATGAGCAGTTCTTC.

CDR3 residues: CASRRQGNQPQHF. Written as DNA, the CDR3 is TGTGCCAGCAGGAGACAGGGTAATCAGCCCCAGCATTTT. This sequence joins TRBV28 and TRBJ1-5; 7 bases fit TRBD1. Germline values: CDR1 MDHEN, CDR2 SYDVKM. The ends lost 6 bases at V and 4 bases at J; junction bases unmatched: 3. The CDR3 is 13 amino acids.

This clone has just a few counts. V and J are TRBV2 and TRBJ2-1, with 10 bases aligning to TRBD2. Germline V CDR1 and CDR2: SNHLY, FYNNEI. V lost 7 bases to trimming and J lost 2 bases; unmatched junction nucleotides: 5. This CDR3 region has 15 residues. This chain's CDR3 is CASNRLAGAYNEQFF. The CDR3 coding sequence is TGTGCCAGCAATCGACTAGCGGGTGCCTACAATGAGCAGTTCTTC.

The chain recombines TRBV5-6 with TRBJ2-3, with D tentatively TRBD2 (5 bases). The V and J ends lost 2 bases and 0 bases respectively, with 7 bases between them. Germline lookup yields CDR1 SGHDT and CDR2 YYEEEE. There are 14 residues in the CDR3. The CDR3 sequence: CASSLLGSTDTQYF. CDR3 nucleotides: TGTGCCAGCAGCTTACTAGGTAGCACAGATACGCAGTATTTT.

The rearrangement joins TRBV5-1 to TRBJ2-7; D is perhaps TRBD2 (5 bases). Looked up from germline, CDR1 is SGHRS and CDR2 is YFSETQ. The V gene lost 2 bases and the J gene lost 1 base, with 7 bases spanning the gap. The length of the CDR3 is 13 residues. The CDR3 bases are TGCGCCAGCAGCTTAGCGGAGTCCTACGAGCAGTACTTC. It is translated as CASSLAESYEQYF.

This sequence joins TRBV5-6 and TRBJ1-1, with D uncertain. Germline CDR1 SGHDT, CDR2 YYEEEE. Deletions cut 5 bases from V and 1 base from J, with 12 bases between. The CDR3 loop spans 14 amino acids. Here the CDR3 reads CASSSGTENTEAFF. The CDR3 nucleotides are TGTGCCAGCAGTTCAGGTACAGAGAACACTGAAGCTTTCTTT.

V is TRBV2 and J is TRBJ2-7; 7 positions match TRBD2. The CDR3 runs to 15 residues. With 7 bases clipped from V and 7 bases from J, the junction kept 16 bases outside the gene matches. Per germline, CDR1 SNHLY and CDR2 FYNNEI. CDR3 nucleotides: TGTGCCAGCACCGGAGCGGGAAATGTACCGGGAGAGCAGTACTTC. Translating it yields CASTGAGNVPGEQYF. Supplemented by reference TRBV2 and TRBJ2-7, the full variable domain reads EPEVTQTPSHQVTQMGQEVILRCVPISNHLYFYWYRQILGQKVEFLVSFYNNEISEKSEIFDDQFSVERPDGSNFTLKIRSTKLEDSAMYFCASTGAGNVPGEQYFGPGTRLTVT.

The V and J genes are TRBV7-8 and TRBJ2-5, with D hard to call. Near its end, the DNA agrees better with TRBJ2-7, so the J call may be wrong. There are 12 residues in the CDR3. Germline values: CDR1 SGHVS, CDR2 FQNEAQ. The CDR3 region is CASSPQYYEQYF. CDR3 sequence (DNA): TGTGCCAGCAGCCCCCAATACTACGAGCAGTACTTC.

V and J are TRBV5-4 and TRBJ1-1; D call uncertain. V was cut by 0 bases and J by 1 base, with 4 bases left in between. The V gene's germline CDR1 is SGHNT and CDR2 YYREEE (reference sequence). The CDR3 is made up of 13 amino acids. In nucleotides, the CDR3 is TGTGCCAGCAGCTTGGCCAGGAACACTGAAGCTTTCTTT. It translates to CASSLARNTEAFF.

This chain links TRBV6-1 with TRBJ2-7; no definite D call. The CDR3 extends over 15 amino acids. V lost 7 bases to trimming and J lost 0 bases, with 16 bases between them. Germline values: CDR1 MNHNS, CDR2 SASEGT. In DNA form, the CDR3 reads TGTGCCAGCATCTTGAAGGCGGATAGCTCCTACGAGCAGTACTTC. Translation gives CASILKADSSYEQYF.

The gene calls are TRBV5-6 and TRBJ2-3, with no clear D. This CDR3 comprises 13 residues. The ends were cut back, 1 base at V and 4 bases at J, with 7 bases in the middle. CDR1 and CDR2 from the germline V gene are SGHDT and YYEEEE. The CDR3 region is CASSLSPADTQYF. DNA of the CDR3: TGTGCCAGCAGCTTGAGTCCAGCAGATACGCAGTATTTT.

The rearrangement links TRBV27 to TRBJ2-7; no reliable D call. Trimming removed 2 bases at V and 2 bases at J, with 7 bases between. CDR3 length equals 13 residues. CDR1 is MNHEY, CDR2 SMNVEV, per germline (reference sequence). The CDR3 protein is CASSLGGPYEQYF. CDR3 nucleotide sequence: TGTGCCAGCAGTTTAGGCGGCCCCTACGAGCAGTACTTC.

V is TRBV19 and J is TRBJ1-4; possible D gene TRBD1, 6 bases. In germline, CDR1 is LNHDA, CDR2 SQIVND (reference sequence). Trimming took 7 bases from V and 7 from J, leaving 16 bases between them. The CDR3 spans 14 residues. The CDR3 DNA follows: TGTGCCAGTATGGGGGCCCATCAGGGTGAAAAACTGTTTTTT. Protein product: CASMGAHQGEKLFF.

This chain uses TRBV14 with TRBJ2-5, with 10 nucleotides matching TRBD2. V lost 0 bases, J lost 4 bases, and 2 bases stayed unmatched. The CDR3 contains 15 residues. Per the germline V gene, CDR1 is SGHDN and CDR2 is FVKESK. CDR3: CASSQDLAGGETQYF. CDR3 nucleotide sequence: TGTGCCAGCAGCCAAGACTTAGCGGGAGGAGAGACCCAGTACTTC.

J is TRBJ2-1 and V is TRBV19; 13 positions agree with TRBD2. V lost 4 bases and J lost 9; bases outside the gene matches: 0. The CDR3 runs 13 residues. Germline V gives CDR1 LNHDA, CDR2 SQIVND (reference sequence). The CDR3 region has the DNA TGTGCCAGTAGTAGACTAGCGGGAGGTGAGCAGTTCTTC. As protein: CASSRLAGGEQFF.

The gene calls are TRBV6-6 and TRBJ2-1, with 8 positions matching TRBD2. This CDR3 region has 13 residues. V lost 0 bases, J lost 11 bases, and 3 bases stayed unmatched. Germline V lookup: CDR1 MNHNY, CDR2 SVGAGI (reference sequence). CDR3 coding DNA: TGTGCCAGCAGTTACTCTGGCGGGAGGCAGCAGTTCTTC. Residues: CASSYSGGRQQFF.

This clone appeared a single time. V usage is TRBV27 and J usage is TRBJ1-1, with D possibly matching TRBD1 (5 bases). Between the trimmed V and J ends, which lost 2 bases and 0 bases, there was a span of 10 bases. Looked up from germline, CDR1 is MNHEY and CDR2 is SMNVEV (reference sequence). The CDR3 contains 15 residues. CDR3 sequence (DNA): TGTGCCAGCAGTTTACACGGGGGGGTGAACACTGAAGCTTTCTTT. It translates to CASSLHGGVNTEAFF.

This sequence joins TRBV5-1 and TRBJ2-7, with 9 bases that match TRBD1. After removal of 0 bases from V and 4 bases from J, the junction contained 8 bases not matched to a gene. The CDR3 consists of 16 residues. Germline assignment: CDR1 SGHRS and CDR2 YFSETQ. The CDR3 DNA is TGCGCCAGCAGCTTGGAACCGACAGGGGGGAAGTACGAGCAGTACTTC. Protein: CASSLEPTGGKYEQYF.

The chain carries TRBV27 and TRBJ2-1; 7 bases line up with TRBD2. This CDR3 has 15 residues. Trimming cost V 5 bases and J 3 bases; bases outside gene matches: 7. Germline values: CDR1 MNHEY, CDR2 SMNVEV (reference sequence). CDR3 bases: TGTGCCAGCAGTCGGACTAGGGGACTCTACAATGAGCAGTTCTTC. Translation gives CASSRTRGLYNEQFF.

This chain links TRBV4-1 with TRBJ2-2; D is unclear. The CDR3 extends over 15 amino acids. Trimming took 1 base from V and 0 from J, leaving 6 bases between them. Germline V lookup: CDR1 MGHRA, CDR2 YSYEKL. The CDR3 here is CASSQVAANTGELFF. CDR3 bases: TGCGCCAGCAGCCAAGTCGCGGCGAACACCGGGGAGCTGTTTTTT.

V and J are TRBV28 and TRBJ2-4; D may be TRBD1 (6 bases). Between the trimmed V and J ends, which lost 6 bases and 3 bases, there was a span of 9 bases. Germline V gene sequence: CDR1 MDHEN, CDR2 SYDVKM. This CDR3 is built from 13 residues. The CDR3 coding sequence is TGTGCCAGCAGGGGACACGGCAAAAACATTCAGTACTTC. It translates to CASRGHGKNIQYF. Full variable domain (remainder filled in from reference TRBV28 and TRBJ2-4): DVKVTQSSRYLVKRTGEKVFLECVQDMDHENMFWYRQDPGLGLRLIYFSYDVKMKEKGDIPEGYSVSREKKERFSLILESASTNQTSMYLCASRGHGKNIQYFGAGTRLSVL.